A selection of T cell receptor beta chains follows, all from one sample in a study of T-cell memory formation after mild COVID-19. TCRdb ran MiXCR on the 5' RACE reads and lists one entry per CDR3 protein. The table has several thousand distinct CDR3 sequences, approximately 15% seen once. The material sequenced was PBMCs or a T cell subset sorted from them (not recorded which). These receptor sequences come from an adult who had mild COVID-19 (a few samples of this study predate the infection). Cell type and time point are not known. Both conserved end residues are part of each CDR3. The D gene is left open where the match is weak. Expanded clones are given a class, and other clones once, few, many or no size at all.

V gene,J gene,clone size,D gene,CDR3 protein,CDR3 DNA
TRBV28,TRBJ2-7,-,-,CASSFGGRAAYEQYF,TGTGCCAGCAGTTTTGGTGGCAGGGCTGCATACGAGCAGTACTTC
TRBV5-1,TRBJ2-2,medium-sized,TRBD1,CASSLRPGTGAGELFF,TGCGCCAGCAGCTTACGGCCCGGGACAGGCGCCGGGGAGCTGTTTTTT
TRBV9,TRBJ2-7,medium-sized,-,CASSVEGGGSYEQYF,TGTGCCAGCAGCGTAGAAGGGGGAGGCTCCTACGAGCAGTACTTC
TRBV7-2,TRBJ2-3,medium-sized,-,CASSPIVGTDTQYF,TGTGCCAGCAGCCCTATAGTGGGGACAGATACGCAGTATTTT
TRBV4-1,TRBJ2-2,many,-,CASSQGPLAAGDTGELFF,TGCGCCAGCAGCCAAGGTCCCTTGGCAGCAGGGGACACCGGGGAGCTGTTTTTT
TRBV12-3/TRBV12-4,TRBJ2-5,large,-,CASTLEFQETQYF,TGTGCCAGCACCCTGGAGTTCCAAGAGACCCAGTACTTC
TRBV6-2/TRBV6-3,TRBJ2-5,-,TRBD2,CASRPHGGGLGTQYF,TGTGCCAGCAGGCCCCACGGCGGGGGGTTAGGGACCCAGTACTTC
TRBV7-9,TRBJ1-6,many,-,CASSLAAEAEDSPLHF,TGTGCCAGCAGCTTAGCGGCCGAAGCGGAGGATTCACCCCTCCACTTT
TRBV12-3/TRBV12-4,TRBJ2-3,medium-sized,-,CASSPDSFSTDTQYF,TGTGCCAGCAGCCCGGACAGTTTTAGCACAGATACGCAGTATTTT
TRBV5-4,TRBJ2-3,medium-sized,TRBD2,CASRLTSGFSTDTQYF,TGTGCCAGCAGATTGACTAGCGGTTTTAGCACAGATACGCAGTATTTT
TRBV6-5,TRBJ2-6,medium-sized,-,CASGGGGSGANVLTF,TGTGCCAGCGGTGGAGGGGGCTCTGGGGCCAACGTCCTGACTTTC
TRBV29-1,TRBJ2-1,-,-,CSVEPAPSESSYNEQFF,TGCAGCGTTGAGCCCGCACCTAGCGAGAGCTCCTACAATGAGCAGTTCTTC
TRBV7-3,TRBJ2-1,medium-sized,TRBD1,CASSLGLSGQGLNEQFF,TGTGCCAGCAGCTTAGGTTTATCGGGACAGGGTCTCAATGAGCAGTTCTTC
TRBV12-3/TRBV12-4,TRBJ2-3,medium-sized,-,CASSPPAGDTQYF,TGTGCCAGCAGTCCCCCCGCGGGGGATACGCAGTATTTT
TRBV6-1,TRBJ1-2,medium-sized,-,CASRGTFWGYTF,TGTGCCAGCAGAGGGACATTTTGGGGCTACACCTTC
TRBV7-3,TRBJ1-1,medium-sized,-,CASSPSGGWAEAFF,TGTGCCAGCAGCCCCTCGGGGGGGTGGGCTGAAGCTTTCTTT
TRBV7-2,TRBJ2-5,medium-sized,-,CASSLSGGLETQYF,TGTGCCAGCAGCTTATCTGGGGGACTGGAGACCCAGTACTTC
TRBV12-3/TRBV12-4,TRBJ2-2,medium-sized,-,CASTHLRNINTGELFF,TGTGCCAGCACACACCTTCGGAACATCAACACCGGGGAGCTGTTTTTT
TRBV2,TRBJ2-7,medium-sized,TRBD2,CASSEVLAGEQYF,TGTGCCAGCAGTGAAGTGCTAGCGGGAGAGCAGTACTTC
TRBV2,TRBJ1-1,many,-,CASRANKGWNTEAFF,TGTGCCAGCAGGGCCAACAAGGGATGGAACACTGAAGCTTTCTTT
TRBV4-1,TRBJ1-4,many,-,CASSQVENGNEKLFF,TGCGCCAGCAGCCAAGTCGAGAATGGGAATGAAAAACTGTTTTTT
TRBV5-6,TRBJ2-3,medium-sized,TRBD2,CASSEPYERGSTDTQYF,TGTGCCAGCAGCGAGCCTTACGAGCGGGGCTCGACAGATACGCAGTATTTT
TRBV4-2,TRBJ1-5,medium-sized,-,CASSQEGIDNQPQHF,TGTGCCAGCAGCCAAGAGGGAATTGACAATCAGCCCCAGCATTTT
TRBV10-3,TRBJ2-1,-,-,CAISESGLRPYNEQFF,TGTGCCATCAGTGAGTCAGGGCTACGTCCCTACAATGAGCAGTTCTTC
TRBV28,TRBJ1-5,many,-,CASSLWDQPQHF,TGTGCCAGCAGTTTGTGGGATCAGCCCCAGCATTTT
TRBV7-9,TRBJ1-6,medium-sized,-,CASSPHPGQRFSPLHF,TGTGCCAGCAGTCCTCATCCGGGACAACGATTCTCACCCCTCCACTTT
TRBV9,TRBJ1-6,medium-sized,-,CASSLDTSPLHF,TGTGCCAGCAGCCTCGACACTTCACCCCTCCACTTT
TRBV4-1,TRBJ1-2,medium-sized,TRBD1,CASSRRDRDLTNYGYTF,TGCGCCAGCAGCCGCCGGGACAGGGACTTAACGAACTATGGCTACACCTTC
TRBV20-1,TRBJ1-2,medium-sized,-,CSARTPPDGYTF,TGCAGTGCTAGAACCCCTCCCGATGGCTACACCTTC
TRBV20-1,TRBJ2-3,medium-sized,-,CSAPEGGLADTQYF,TGCAGTGCCCCTGAGGGCGGTCTGGCGGATACGCAGTATTTT
TRBV5-1,TRBJ1-6,medium-sized,TRBD1,CASSSGQGGSGALHF,TGCGCCAGCAGCTCGGGACAGGGGGGGTCTGGGGCCCTCCACTTT
TRBV12-3/TRBV12-4,TRBJ1-3,medium-sized,-,CASSVDRRDSGNTIYF,TGTGCCAGCAGTGTAGACAGACGCGACTCTGGAAACACCATATATTTT
TRBV9,TRBJ2-5,medium-sized,TRBD2,CASSAGTSGVQETQYF,TGTGCCAGCAGCGCAGGGACTAGCGGGGTCCAAGAGACCCAGTACTTC
TRBV4-1,TRBJ1-1,-,-,CASSYDMNTEAFF,TGCGCCAGCAGCTATGACATGAACACTGAAGCTTTCTTT
TRBV7-9,TRBJ2-3,medium-sized,-,CASSPSTDTQYF,TGTGCCAGCAGCCCGAGCACAGATACGCAGTATTTT
TRBV29-1,TRBJ1-1,medium-sized,TRBD1,CSVKPGTGNTEAFF,TGCAGCGTAAAGCCCGGGACAGGGAACACTGAAGCTTTCTTT
TRBV4-1,TRBJ1-2,medium-sized,-,CASSSPGSDYGYTF,TGCGCCAGCAGCTCGCCTGGGTCGGACTATGGCTACACCTTC
TRBV7-3,TRBJ2-1,medium-sized,-,CASSFRDGYYNEQFF,TGTGCCAGCAGCTTCCGGGACGGATACTACAATGAGCAGTTCTTC
TRBV28,TRBJ1-5,medium-sized,-,CASSYLAADYQPQHF,TGTGCCAGCAGTTATCTGGCGGCAGATTATCAGCCCCAGCATTTT
TRBV7-6,TRBJ1-4,medium-sized,TRBD1,CASSPQGGLYEKLFF,TGTGCCAGCAGCCCCCAGGGGGGCCTTTATGAAAAACTGTTTTTT
TRBV6-5,TRBJ1-5,-,-,CASSSQGSQPQHF,TGTGCCAGCAGTTCGCAGGGAAGCCAGCCCCAGCATTTT
TRBV7-2,TRBJ2-7,medium-sized,-,CASSSRRRAEQYF,TGTGCCAGCAGCTCGCGAAGACGTGCTGAGCAGTACTTC
TRBV5-1,TRBJ2-5,medium-sized,TRBD1,CASSRNPGQQETQYF,TGCGCCAGCAGCCGTAATCCGGGACAGCAAGAGACCCAGTACTTC
TRBV5-4,TRBJ2-7,medium-sized,-,CASSLVGPLGEQYF,TGTGCCAGCAGCTTGGTTGGACCCCTTGGCGAGCAGTACTTC
TRBV5-1,TRBJ1-4,medium-sized,TRBD1,CASSLAFEARGEKLFF,TGCGCCAGCAGCTTGGCCTTTGAGGCCAGGGGGGAAAAACTGTTTTTT
TRBV6-5,TRBJ2-7,medium-sized,-,CASSFVGGEQYF,TGTGCCAGCAGTTTCGTGGGAGGCGAGCAGTACTTC
TRBV5-1,TRBJ2-6,medium-sized,-,CASSLGPTHSGANVLTF,TGCGCCAGCAGCTTGGGGCCGACGCACTCTGGGGCCAACGTCCTGACTTTC
TRBV19,TRBJ1-2,medium-sized,-,CASSIDRGRYGYTF,TGTGCCAGTAGTATAGATCGGGGCCGCTATGGCTACACCTTC
TRBV20-1,TRBJ2-2,medium-sized,TRBD2,CSARLAGATNTGELFF,TGCAGTGCTAGGCTAGCGGGGGCTACGAACACCGGGGAGCTGTTTTTT
TRBV5-5,TRBJ2-3,-,TRBD2,CASQRGSSTDTQYF,TGTGCCAGCCAGCGGGGGAGTAGCACAGATACGCAGTATTTT
TRBV25-1,TRBJ1-1,medium-sized,-,CASSVFGTEAFF,TGTGCCAGCAGTGTCTTTGGGACTGAAGCTTTCTTT
TRBV10-2,TRBJ2-1,medium-sized,-,CATQGGIAYNEQFF,TGCGCCACCCAAGGGGGGATAGCCTACAATGAGCAGTTCTTC
TRBV7-3,TRBJ2-2,medium-sized,-,CASSLSQDSRRPGELFF,TGTGCCAGCAGCTTATCACAGGACTCCCGACGACCCGGGGAGCTGTTTTTT
TRBV10-3,TRBJ2-3,large,TRBD1,CAISRGQGTDTQYF,TGTGCCATCAGCAGGGGGCAAGGCACAGATACGCAGTATTTT
TRBV4-3,TRBJ1-2,medium-sized,-,CASSQVWALRNERTHYGYTF,TGCGCCAGCAGCCAAGTTTGGGCTTTACGGAACGAAAGGACTCACTATGGCTACACCTTC
TRBV20-1,TRBJ2-1,-,-,CSASKSGSNNEQFF,TGCAGTGCTAGCAAGTCCGGGAGTAACAATGAGCAGTTCTTC
TRBV5-1,TRBJ2-5,medium-sized,-,CASSSFMDQETQYF,TGCGCCAGCAGCAGCTTTATGGATCAAGAGACCCAGTACTTC
TRBV7-2,TRBJ1-1,medium-sized,-,CASRLYQGSNTEAFF,TGTGCCAGCAGACTCTACCAGGGATCGAACACTGAAGCTTTCTTT